This entry is about one TCR beta chain. What it binds is not known. This clone may be a read error of a much larger clone one base away. In the same sample, other DNA sequences code for this CDR3. Partitioning of CD4+ cells yielded a CD45RA+ naive subset and a CD45RA-negative memory subset. The data derive from a study of shared clonotypes between healthy human individuals. Study-level information: CD4 naive cells filled three plates per donor, CD4 memory three, CD8 naive two and CD8 memory one.

This CDR3 comprises 15 residues. CDR1 and CDR2 from the germline V gene are KGHSH and LQKENI. V gave up 3 bases and J gave up 3 bases, with 11 bases separating them. Overall study results and limits: Only a few donors were included, so the genetic and exposure-history diversity represented was limited. Apart from blood, nothing was sampled; tissue repertoires likely differ.

TCRdb keeps only in-frame clones here, not all; method: immunoSEQ multiplex PCR. The data show some 2.1 million clones, with over 85% seen just once and roughly 0.13% held by the top ten. This TCR derives from a man between 18 and 35 years old in good health. The chain uses TRBV18 and TRBJ1-4, with D unclear. The sequenced sample consisted of naive CD4+ T cells sorted from blood. Sample subset: CD45RA+ positively selected. CDR3 loop: CASSPPGESNEKLFF. DNA of the CDR3: TGTGCCAGCTCACCGCCTGGGGAGTCTAATGAAAAACTGTTTTTT.